The text below deals with one T cell receptor beta chain. The CDR3 contains 15 residues. Germline V gene lookup returns CDR1 MNHEY and CDR2 SMNVEV (reference sequence). Trimming stripped 3 bases from V and 4 bases from J, with 12 bases between. Libraries were prepared by immunoSEQ multiplex PCR; TCRdb keeps only in-frame clonotypes and omits some of them. The repertoire holds a few hundred thousand clones, with roughly 79% as singletons. The source of the sample is a study of cytotoxic CD8 clonotypes in ibrutinib-treated CLL. The receptor comes from a human donor with chronic lymphocytic leukemia. The starting material was PBMCs, obtained before ibrutinib treatment. V is TRBV27 and J is TRBJ2-2; D may correspond to TRBD1 or TRBD2 (5 bases each). The CDR3 reads CASSFTGLVTGELFF. The CDR3 region has the DNA TGTGCCAGCAGTTTCACAGGACTGGTCACCGGGGAGCTGTTTTTT.